This is a list of T cell receptor beta chains from one sample in a study of blood T cell repertoires in COVID-19. Libraries were prepared by immunoSEQ multiplex PCR; TCRdb keeps only in-frame clonotypes and omits some of them. Of under 300,000 clones in the sample, roughly 90% were seen once. Material: peripheral blood. These receptors were taken from a man in his forties or fifties with acute or convalescent COVID-19. Both conserved end residues are part of each CDR3. The order of the fields is J gene, D gene, clone size, V gene, CDR3 DNA, CDR3 protein. D genes are given only for firm matches. Clone size is shown for a subset of rows, as once, few, many or a class of expanded clone.

TRBJ1-2 . . TRBV30 TGTGCCTGGAGTGGGGAGAGGAACTATGGCTACACCTTC CAWSGERNYGYTF
TRBJ2-3 TRBD1 . TRBV9 TGTGCCAGCAGCGCAGGGACAGGGATTAGCACAGATACGCAGTATTTT CASSAGTGISTDTQYF
TRBJ1-3 . . TRBV4-1 TGCGCCAGCAGCCAAGCAGGACAGCCGTTCTCTGGAAACACCATATATTTT CASSQAGQPFSGNTIYF
TRBJ2-1 . once TRBV18 TGTGCCAGCTCCCGCCCCGGCAGGGATAAGAATGAGCAGTTCTTC CASSRPGRDKNEQFF
TRBJ1-2 TRBD1 . TRBV10-3 TGTGCCATCACCGGGACAGGGGTAGGCTACACCTTC CAITGTGVGYTF
TRBJ2-5 . . TRBV5-1 TGCGCCAGTCTTCGCGGGGACGTCCAAGAGACCCAGTACTTC CASLRGDVQETQYF
TRBJ1-1 . . TRBV5-1 TGCGCCAGCAGTGCGGCACGGGGGAACACTGAAGCTTTCTTT CASSAARGNTEAFF
TRBJ2-5 TRBD2 . TRBV19 TGTGCCAGTAGTATGGGGACTAGCGGGGGAATAGGGGAGACCCAGTACTTC CASSMGTSGGIGETQYF
TRBJ2-1 TRBD2 . TRBV27 TGTGCCAGCAGTTTAGCTAGCGGGGGATACAATGAGCAGTTCTTC CASSLASGGYNEQFF
TRBJ2-3 TRBD2 . TRBV7-3 TGTGCCAGCAGCGTGGGACTAGCGGCTGCAGATACGCAGTATTTT CASSVGLAAADTQYF
TRBJ1-1 . . TRBV7-3 TGTGCCAGCAGCGTTGGGGGGGAATACACTGAAGCTTTCTTT CASSVGGEYTEAFF
TRBJ2-1 . . TRBV7-2 TGTGCCAGCAGCTTAGGTCCGGGACAATACAATGAGCAGTTCTTC CASSLGPGQYNEQFF
TRBJ1-1 . . TRBV10-2 TGCGCCAGCAGTGTGGGGCGCTGGACTGAAGCTTTCTTT CASSVGRWTEAFF
TRBJ2-1 . . TRBV6-5 TGTGCCAGCAGCTCAGCCAGGAATGAGCAGTTCTTC CASSSARNEQFF
TRBJ1-4 TRBD1 . TRBV5-5 TGTGCCAGCAGCTTGGAGGGACAGCGAAATGAAAAACTGTTTTTT CASSLEGQRNEKLFF
TRBJ1-1 . . TRBV27 TGTGCCAGCAGTTTCGCGGGAGGGAACACTGAAGCTTTCTTT CASSFAGGNTEAFF
TRBJ2-4 . . TRBV7-2 TGTGCCAGCAGCCCCGGGATAGCCAAAAACATTCAGTACTTC CASSPGIAKNIQYF
TRBJ2-1 . . TRBV6-6 TGTGCCAGCAGTACTAAAGATGAGCAGTTCTTC CASSTKDEQFF
TRBJ2-3 . . TRBV7-3 TGTGCCAGCAGCCTCCAGGTCTCATTTGGCACAGATACGCAGTATTTT CASSLQVSFGTDTQYF
TRBJ1-1 . . TRBV11-2 TGTGCCAGCAGCTTAGATGGACAGATAAACACTGAAGCTTTCTTT CASSLDGQINTEAFF
TRBJ1-5 . once TRBV30 TGTGCCTGGAGTGCTGATCAAACGAGGCAGCCCCAGCATTTT CAWSADQTRQPQHF
TRBJ2-1 TRBD2 . TRBV5-1 TGCGCCAGCAACTCCCTGGGACTAGCGGGGGCCAATGAGCAGTTCTTC CASNSLGLAGANEQFF
TRBJ1-2 . . TRBV11-2 TGTGCCAGCAGCTTAGGCGGCATTAACTATGGCTACACCTTC CASSLGGINYGYTF
TRBJ1-2 . . TRBV27 TGTGCCAGCAGTTTGGGGCCTCCTGGTGGGTCTACTTACTATGGCTACACCTTC CASSLGPPGGSTYYGYTF
TRBJ1-1 . . TRBV9 TGTGCCAGCAGCGTAACAGGGCGGGAGGACACTGAAGCTTTCTTT CASSVTGREDTEAFF
TRBJ1-1 . . TRBV11-2 TGTGCCAGCAGCTTAGGAGGGGGTATTTTAGAAGCTTTCTTT CASSLGGGILEAFF
TRBJ1-2 . few TRBV12-3/TRBV12-4 TGTGCCAGCCGTATGGGCCGGGGCTATGGCTACACCTTC CASRMGRGYGYTF
TRBJ2-3 TRBD1 . TRBV10-1 TGCGCCAGCAGCGGGGACAGGGGTACGCAGTATTTT CASSGDRGTQYF
TRBJ1-4 . . TRBV5-8 TGTGCCAGCAACCCTTCCCAGGTGTATAATGAAAAACTGTTTTTT CASNPSQVYNEKLFF
TRBJ2-4 TRBD2 . TRBV18 TGTGCCAGCTCACCCGATAGCGGGGGTTTTAAGGACATTCAGTACTTC CASSPDSGGFKDIQYF
TRBJ1-6 . . TRBV5-8 TGTGCCAGCAGCGGCCGACAGAGTCTTAATTCACCCCTCCACTTT CASSGRQSLNSPLHF
TRBJ1-2 . few TRBV5-4 TGTGCCAGCAGCTTGGCGGGAACCTCTAACTATGGCTACACCTTC CASSLAGTSNYGYTF
TRBJ1-1 TRBD1 . TRBV5-6 TGTGCCAGCAGCTTGGGGGCGGGACAGACGAACACTGAAGCTTTCTTT CASSLGAGQTNTEAFF
TRBJ2-5 TRBD2 . TRBV6-8 TGTGCCAGCAGTTCCCCACTAGCGGGGGAGCAAGAGACCCAGTACTTC CASSSPLAGEQETQYF
TRBJ2-1 TRBD2 . TRBV19 TGTGCCAGCCAGTATATCCCCCCCCTACCGGGACTAGACTACAATGAGCAGTTCTTC CASQYIPPLPGLDYNEQFF
TRBJ1-2 . . TRBV12-3/TRBV12-4 TGTGCCAGCAGTTCATACAGGGTTCTGGCCACCTTC CASSSYRVLATF
TRBJ1-1 . . TRBV20-1 TGCAGTGCTAGTGAGGACTTCTACACTGAAGCTTTCTTT CSASEDFYTEAFF
TRBJ2-1 TRBD1 . TRBV24-1 TGTGCCACCAGTGAACAAGGACAGGAGCCAAAGTTCTTC CATSEQGQEPKFF
TRBJ2-7 . . TRBV5-5 TGTGCCAGCAGTTTTGGACAGACACCCTACGAGCAGTACTTC CASSFGQTPYEQYF
TRBJ1-4 . . TRBV18 TGTGCCAGCTCACCTTGGACGGGGGGATTAGCAACTAATGAAAAACTGTTTTTT CASSPWTGGLATNEKLFF
TRBJ1-2 . . TRBV18 TGTGCCAGCTCACCTAGGGGCAATTTTCACAGGGAGCCCGGCTATGGCTACACCTTC CASSPRGNFHREPGYGYTF
TRBJ2-3 . . TRBV14 TGTGCCAGCAGCCCAGCTCGATATGTGGGCGCAGATACGCAGTATTTT CASSPARYVGADTQYF
TRBJ2-2 . . TRBV2 TGTGCCAGCAGTAGTGGGCCGCGGGTGGAGCTGTTTTTT CASSSGPRVELFF
TRBJ2-1 TRBD1 . TRBV7-3 TGTGCCAGCAGCGAAAACAGGGGGTCTTACAATGAGCAGTTCTTC CASSENRGSYNEQFF
TRBJ2-2 . . TRBV18 TGTGCCAGCTCACCGACAGCCGGGGAGCTGTTTTTT CASSPTAGELFF
TRBJ2-7 . once TRBV7-9 TGTGCCAGCAGCATGGGTGGGCAGCTAATCTACGAGCAGTACTTC CASSMGGQLIYEQYF
TRBJ1-1 TRBD1 . TRBV7-2 TGTGCCAGCAGCCCCTACGTAGGGGGCTACACTGAAGCTTTCTTT CASSPYVGGYTEAFF
TRBJ2-1 TRBD1 . TRBV7-7 TGTGCTAGCAGCCGACTTACAGGGGGCTCCTACAATGAGCAGTTCTTC CASSRLTGGSYNEQFF
TRBJ1-1 . . TRBV21-1 TGTGCCAGCAGCAAGAAACAGGGTCCTGTGAGGACTGAAGCTTTCTTT CASSKKQGPVRTEAFF
TRBJ2-5 . . TRBV7-2 TGTGCCAGCAGCGCCTCAGGGAAAGAGACCCAGTACTTC CASSASGKETQYF